This TCR beta chain was found in a study of siplizumab effects on memory and regulatory T cells. Study-wide findings and caveats: Proliferating siplizumab-cultured Tregs lacked confirmed suppressive function. A naive or memory phenotype could not be assigned to roughly 80-97% of the proliferating CD4+ or CD8+ clones.

Remarks on this clone: Its antigen is not identified.

The repertoire was sequenced with immunoSEQ multiplex PCR; TCRdb's copy has only in-frame clones and lacks some. The sample carries under 150,000 clones, about 95% recorded once. Germline V gives CDR1 SGHTA, CDR2 FQGNSA. This CDR3 comprises 11 residues. Trimming took off 4 bases at V and 2 bases at J, with 2 bases between the two ends. The clonotype originates from a human donor in good health. The sequenced material came from non-Treg CD4+ T cells sorted from blood. The V and J genes are TRBV7-2 and TRBJ2-5, with no clear D. As DNA, the CDR3 is TGTGCCAGCAGCTCACAAGAGACCCAGTACTTC. This encodes CASSSQETQYF.